The rows below give T cell receptor beta chains drawn from one sample of a study of T-cell memory formation after mild COVID-19. Via MiXCR, TCRdb re-called the 5' RACE reads, giving one row per CDR3 protein. The sample includes about 100,000 distinct CDR3 sequences, over 8.5% of them seen just once. The source material was PBMCs or a T cell subset sorted from them (not recorded which). The receptors come from a man between 18 and 35 years old who had mild COVID-19 (a few samples of this study predate the infection). Cell type and time point are not known. CDR3s include the opening cysteine and the closing phenylalanine or tryptophan. Each record gives: V gene, clone size, D gene, J gene, CDR3 protein, CDR3 DNA. A D gene is named only where the DNA matches it firmly. Rows may omit the clone size; those that give it use once, few, many or a size class.

v_gene: TRBV5-1
abundance: few
d_gene: -
j_gene: TRBJ2-1
CDR3aa: CASSLVTYNEQFF
CDR3nt: TGCGCCAGCAGCTTGGTCACATACAATGAGCAGTTCTTC

v_gene: TRBV12-3/TRBV12-4
abundance: -
d_gene: -
j_gene: TRBJ2-7
CDR3aa: CASRDGTTYEQYF
CDR3nt: TGTGCCAGCAGGGACGGGACCACCTACGAGCAGTACTTC

v_gene: TRBV29-1
abundance: few
d_gene: -
j_gene: TRBJ2-1
CDR3aa: CSVVARTYNEQFF
CDR3nt: TGCAGCGTTGTAGCGCGGACCTACAATGAGCAGTTCTTC

v_gene: TRBV5-1
abundance: -
d_gene: TRBD1
j_gene: TRBJ2-3
CDR3aa: CASSPGTGEGDTQYF
CDR3nt: TGCGCCAGCAGCCCGGGGACAGGGGAAGGAGATACGCAGTATTTT

v_gene: TRBV6-1
abundance: -
d_gene: TRBD1
j_gene: TRBJ2-3
CDR3aa: CASSEGTGGADTQYF
CDR3nt: TGTGCCAGCAGTGAAGGGACAGGGGGCGCAGATACGCAGTATTTT

v_gene: TRBV7-8
abundance: -
d_gene: -
j_gene: TRBJ1-1
CDR3aa: CASSPRPGNTEAFF
CDR3nt: TGTGCCAGCAGCCCTCGCCCTGGAAACACTGAAGCTTTCTTT

v_gene: TRBV6-2/TRBV6-3
abundance: -
d_gene: -
j_gene: TRBJ2-7
CDR3aa: CASSYSEGFEQYF
CDR3nt: TGTGCCAGCAGTTACTCGGAGGGATTCGAGCAGTACTTC

v_gene: TRBV27
abundance: -
d_gene: TRBD1
j_gene: TRBJ1-5
CDR3aa: CASSLSAGGKQPQHF
CDR3nt: TGTGCCAGCAGTTTATCGGCAGGGGGCAAACAGCCCCAGCATTTT

v_gene: TRBV7-6
abundance: many
d_gene: -
j_gene: TRBJ2-2
CDR3aa: CASTRTGELFF
CDR3nt: TGTGCCAGCACACGCACCGGGGAGCTGTTTTTT

v_gene: TRBV7-3
abundance: many
d_gene: -
j_gene: TRBJ2-5
CDR3aa: CASSPDSNQETQYF
CDR3nt: TGTGCCAGCAGCCCGGACAGCAACCAAGAGACCCAGTACTTC

v_gene: TRBV27
abundance: few
d_gene: -
j_gene: TRBJ2-5
CDR3aa: CASSSPDWGQETQYF
CDR3nt: TGTGCCAGCAGTTCCCCCGACTGGGGCCAAGAGACCCAGTACTTC

v_gene: TRBV5-1
abundance: few
d_gene: -
j_gene: TRBJ2-1
CDR3aa: CASSLEASDNEQFF
CDR3nt: TGCGCCAGCAGCTTGGAAGCTAGCGACAATGAGCAGTTCTTC

v_gene: TRBV6-1
abundance: few
d_gene: TRBD2
j_gene: TRBJ2-5
CDR3aa: CASSDRGGGRDFQETQYF
CDR3nt: TGTGCCAGCAGTGATCGCGGGGGGGGCCGGGACTTCCAAGAGACCCAGTACTTC

v_gene: TRBV7-9
abundance: -
d_gene: TRBD1
j_gene: TRBJ2-3
CDR3aa: CASSLSTGGSDTQYF
CDR3nt: TGTGCCAGCAGCTTATCGACAGGGGGCTCAGATACGCAGTATTTT

v_gene: TRBV6-2/TRBV6-3
abundance: -
d_gene: -
j_gene: TRBJ2-3
CDR3aa: CASSYSNLSTDTQYF
CDR3nt: TGTGCCAGCAGTTACTCGAATCTCAGCACAGATACGCAGTATTTT

v_gene: TRBV12-3/TRBV12-4
abundance: few
d_gene: TRBD1
j_gene: TRBJ1-5
CDR3aa: CASQTGGNQPQHF
CDR3nt: TGTGCCAGCCAGACAGGGGGCAATCAGCCCCAGCATTTT

v_gene: TRBV12-3/TRBV12-4
abundance: few
d_gene: -
j_gene: TRBJ2-6
CDR3aa: CASRTAVGAGANVLTF
CDR3nt: TGTGCCAGCAGAACCGCGGTGGGGGCTGGGGCCAACGTCCTGACTTTC

v_gene: TRBV20-1
abundance: few
d_gene: -
j_gene: TRBJ1-1
CDR3aa: CSARGIGQNTEAFF
CDR3nt: TGCAGTGCTAGAGGGATTGGACAGAACACTGAAGCTTTCTTT

v_gene: TRBV6-2/TRBV6-3
abundance: -
d_gene: TRBD1
j_gene: TRBJ2-2
CDR3aa: CASTDRGQGNWAGELFF
CDR3nt: TGTGCCAGCACCGACAGGGGTCAGGGGAATTGGGCCGGGGAGCTGTTTTTT

v_gene: TRBV5-1
abundance: -
d_gene: TRBD1
j_gene: TRBJ1-4
CDR3aa: CASSPGGTNEKLFF
CDR3nt: TGCGCCAGCAGCCCAGGGGGAACTAATGAAAAACTGTTTTTT

v_gene: TRBV5-1
abundance: few
d_gene: -
j_gene: TRBJ2-7
CDR3aa: CASSLAGRVYEQYF
CDR3nt: TGCGCCAGCAGCTTGGCCGGACGGGTGTACGAGCAGTACTTC

v_gene: TRBV5-1
abundance: few
d_gene: -
j_gene: TRBJ1-4
CDR3aa: CASSLHMGQGISEKLFF
CDR3nt: TGCGCCAGCAGCTTGCACATGGGGCAGGGGATTTCCGAAAAACTGTTTTTT

v_gene: TRBV4-3
abundance: many
d_gene: -
j_gene: TRBJ2-7
CDR3aa: CASSQERFGEQYF
CDR3nt: TGCGCCAGCAGCCAAGAAAGATTCGGCGAGCAGTACTTC

v_gene: TRBV7-7
abundance: few
d_gene: -
j_gene: TRBJ2-5
CDR3aa: CASSLLRGYQETQYF
CDR3nt: TGTGCCAGCAGCCTCCTACGGGGTTACCAAGAGACCCAGTACTTC

v_gene: TRBV7-6
abundance: many
d_gene: -
j_gene: TRBJ2-7
CDR3aa: CASSQNRRPYEQYF
CDR3nt: TGTGCCAGCAGCCAAAACAGGCGACCCTACGAGCAGTACTTC

v_gene: TRBV7-6
abundance: few
d_gene: -
j_gene: TRBJ2-5
CDR3aa: CASSLELKETQYF
CDR3nt: TGTGCCAGCAGCTTAGAATTGAAGGAGACCCAGTACTTC

v_gene: TRBV5-1
abundance: few
d_gene: -
j_gene: TRBJ2-1
CDR3aa: CASSEGLGDEQFF
CDR3nt: TGCGCCAGCAGCGAGGGGCTCGGGGATGAGCAGTTCTTC

v_gene: TRBV6-5
abundance: -
d_gene: -
j_gene: TRBJ2-1
CDR3aa: CASCRIGPYNEQFF
CDR3nt: TGTGCCAGCTGTAGAATAGGGCCCTACAATGAGCAGTTCTTC

v_gene: TRBV19
abundance: few
d_gene: -
j_gene: TRBJ1-2
CDR3aa: CASSIQGMDGYTF
CDR3nt: TGTGCCAGTAGTATTCAGGGGATGGATGGCTACACCTTC